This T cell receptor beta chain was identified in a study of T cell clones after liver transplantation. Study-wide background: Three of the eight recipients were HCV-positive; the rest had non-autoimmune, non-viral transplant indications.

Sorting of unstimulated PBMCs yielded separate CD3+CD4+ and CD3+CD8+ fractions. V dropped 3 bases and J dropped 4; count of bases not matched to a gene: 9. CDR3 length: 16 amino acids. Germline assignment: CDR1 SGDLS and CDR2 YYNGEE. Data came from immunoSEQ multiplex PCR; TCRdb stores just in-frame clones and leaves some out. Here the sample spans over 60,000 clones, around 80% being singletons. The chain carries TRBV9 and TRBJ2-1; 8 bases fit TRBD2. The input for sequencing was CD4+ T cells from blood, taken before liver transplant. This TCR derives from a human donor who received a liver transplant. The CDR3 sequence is CASSATRGGLYNEQFF. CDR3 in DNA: TGTGCCAGCAGCGCCACACGGGGGGGACTTTACAATGAGCAGTTCTTC.